A selection of T cell receptor beta chains follows, all from one sample in a study of vaccination effects on CD4 cells after COVID-19. Generated by immunoSEQ multiplex PCR, the TCRdb table keeps only in-frame clones and is missing some. The sample yields 30,000 to 35,000 clones, around 69% seen once. These TCRs are of unknown antigen specificity. The source was CD4+ T cells from PBMCs cultured without peptide, collected after COVID-19 vaccination. Every receptor here comes from a human donor who received a COVID-19 vaccine. CDR3s include the opening cysteine and the closing phenylalanine or tryptophan. The order of the fields is V gene, J gene, clone size, D gene, CDR3 protein, CDR3 DNA. D genes are given only for firm matches. Size values are once, few and many counts, or a class for expanded clones, and some rows have none.

TRBV10-3,TRBJ2-5,.,.,CAISAPPGGTEETQYF,TGTGCCATCAGTGCCCCGCCAGGTGGGACGGAAGAGACCCAGTACTTC
TRBV6-6,TRBJ2-3,.,.,CASSPGHVTQYF,TGTGCCAGCAGCCCGGGACACGTAACGCAGTATTTT
TRBV19,TRBJ1-3,.,.,CASTWEPSGNTIYF,TGTGCCAGTACGTGGGAACCCTCTGGAAACACCATATATTTT
TRBV7-9,TRBJ2-1,few,.,CASSLADEQFF,TGTGCCAGCAGCTTAGCTGATGAGCAGTTCTTC
TRBV4-3,TRBJ1-1,.,TRBD1,CASSQDATGGARNTEAFF,TGCGCCAGCAGCCAAGATGCGACAGGGGGCGCAAGGAACACTGAAGCTTTCTTT
TRBV2,TRBJ1-1,few,.,CASSARENTEAFF,TGTGCCAGCAGCGCCAGGGAGAACACTGAAGCTTTCTTT
TRBV30,TRBJ1-6,.,TRBD1,CAWRGTGRATGYNSPLHF,TGTGCCTGGAGGGGGACAGGGCGGGCTACCGGATATAATTCACCCCTCCACTTT
TRBV4-2,TRBJ2-1,few,.,CASSQVSTSGAYNEQFF,TGTGCCAGCAGCCAAGTCTCCACGAGCGGAGCATACAATGAGCAGTTCTTC
TRBV5-4,TRBJ2-3,.,TRBD2,CASSPTSGRTDTQYF,TGTGCCAGCAGCCCAACTAGCGGGAGGACAGATACGCAGTATTTT
TRBV5-4,TRBJ1-2,.,.,CASSLGWADWGYTF,TGTGCCAGCAGCTTGGGGTGGGCTGATTGGGGCTACACCTTC
TRBV7-2,TRBJ2-5,.,.,CASSGQLQETQYF,TGTGCCAGCAGTGGACAGCTTCAAGAGACCCAGTACTTC
TRBV7-8,TRBJ2-3,.,TRBD2,CASSLGGAGGLGDTQYF,TGTGCCAGCAGCTTAGGGGGAGCGGGAGGCCTTGGTGATACGCAGTATTTT
TRBV6-2/TRBV6-3,TRBJ1-1,once,TRBD1,CASSLRGGTEAFF,TGTGCCAGCAGTCTCAGGGGGGGAACTGAAGCTTTCTTT
TRBV5-1,TRBJ2-3,.,.,CASSPPNSPDTQYF,TGCGCCAGCAGCCCCCCAAATTCCCCAGATACGCAGTATTTT
TRBV19,TRBJ2-3,.,TRBD1,CASSPQGARADTQYF,TGTGCCAGTAGTCCACAGGGGGCGAGGGCAGATACGCAGTATTTT
TRBV30,TRBJ1-5,.,.,CALSWGSNQPQHF,TGTGCCTTATCGTGGGGTAGCAATCAGCCCCAGCATTTT
TRBV18,TRBJ1-5,few,.,CASSRSGNQPQHF,TGTGCCAGCTCACGGTCAGGGAATCAGCCCCAGCATTTT
TRBV11-2,TRBJ1-2,few,.,CASSLVAGESSGYTF,TGTGCCAGCAGCTTAGTAGCAGGGGAGAGCTCTGGCTACACCTTC
TRBV29-1,TRBJ1-2,.,.,CSVERAGNGYTF,TGCAGCGTTGAGCGGGCAGGGAATGGCTACACCTTC
TRBV7-9,TRBJ2-3,.,.,CASSTGQSTDTQYF,TGTGCCAGCAGCACCGGACAGAGCACAGATACGCAGTATTTT
TRBV2,TRBJ1-2,.,.,CASSEALGQLNYGYTF,TGTGCCAGCAGTGAAGCGCTGGGGCAGCTCAACTATGGCTACACCTTC
TRBV5-4,TRBJ2-7,few,TRBD1,CASRTGGSYEQYF,TGTGCCAGCAGGACAGGGGGCTCCTACGAGCAGTACTTC
TRBV7-2,TRBJ2-4,.,.,CASSLGVQGWGTKNIQYF,TGTGCCAGCAGCTTAGGGGTACAGGGATGGGGAACCAAAAACATTCAGTACTTC
TRBV7-2,TRBJ2-5,.,.,CASSLVRKLASDRQETQYF,TGTGCCAGCAGCTTAGTGAGAAAACTAGCATCGGACAGGCAAGAGACCCAGTACTTC
TRBV10-3,TRBJ1-2,.,.,CAISEPGGWHRPNYGYTF,TGTGCCATCAGTGAGCCGGGGGGGTGGCACCGACCTAACTATGGCTACACCTTC
TRBV4-3,TRBJ1-2,few,.,CASSLGNSPNYGYTF,TGCGCCAGCAGCCTCGGGAACAGCCCTAACTATGGCTACACCTTC
TRBV4-3,TRBJ2-5,.,.,CASSQGWRGGETQYF,TGCGCCAGCAGCCAAGGGTGGAGGGGAGGAGAGACCCAGTACTTC
TRBV7-9,TRBJ1-2,.,TRBD1,CASSDRDRGTF,TGTGCCAGCAGCGACCGGGACAGGGGAACCTTC
TRBV10-3,TRBJ2-7,.,TRBD2,CAISERVVAGGEQYF,TGTGCCATCAGTGAGAGGGTGGTAGCGGGGGGCGAGCAGTACTTC
TRBV5-1,TRBJ2-3,few,TRBD2,CASSLGLAASTDTQYF,TGCGCCAGCAGCTTGGGACTAGCGGCTAGCACAGATACGCAGTATTTT
TRBV5-1,TRBJ2-7,.,.,CASSPRLGPYEQYF,TGCGCCAGCAGCCCGAGGTTAGGGCCGTACGAGCAGTACTTC
TRBV6-5,TRBJ2-1,.,TRBD1,CASSTRDRGQQFF,TGTGCCAGCAGTACCCGGGACAGGGGTCAGCAGTTCTTC
TRBV12-3/TRBV12-4,TRBJ1-1,.,.,CASTLGEGTEAFF,TGTGCCAGCACCCTCGGGGAGGGCACTGAAGCTTTCTTT
TRBV6-5,TRBJ1-1,.,.,CASSFQGTEAFF,TGTGCCAGCAGTTTCCAGGGCACTGAAGCTTTCTTT
TRBV5-1,TRBJ2-5,once,.,CASSLAGGVGETQYF,TGCGCCAGCAGCTTGGCCGGGGGTGTAGGGGAGACCCAGTACTTC
TRBV27,TRBJ1-5,few,TRBD1,CASSPGTAKNQPQHF,TGTGCCAGCAGTCCTGGGACAGCGAAAAATCAGCCCCAGCATTTT
TRBV11-2,TRBJ2-5,.,.,CASSFSAGETQYF,TGTGCCAGCAGCTTCTCCGCGGGAGAGACCCAGTACTTC
TRBV5-1,TRBJ1-1,.,.,CASSFQGTEAFF,TGCGCCAGCAGCTTTCAGGGCACTGAAGCTTTCTTT
TRBV20-1,TRBJ2-7,.,.,CSAGIGEQYF,TGCAGTGCGGGGATAGGGGAGCAGTACTTC
TRBV29-1,TRBJ2-3,few,.,CSVEGASAGGGTDTQYF,TGCAGCGTTGAAGGCGCCTCGGCGGGTGGTGGCACAGATACGCAGTATTTT
TRBV3-1/TRBV3-2,TRBJ1-2,.,.,CASSQEAGPYGYTF,TGTGCCAGCAGCCAAGAGGCAGGGCCTTATGGCTACACCTTC
TRBV7-9,TRBJ1-4,few,.,CATQLGLGEKLFF,TGTGCCACCCAACTCGGCCTCGGGGAAAAACTGTTTTTT
TRBV2,TRBJ1-1,.,.,CASTEDQGGGTEAFF,TGTGCCAGCACCGAGGATCAGGGTGGCGGAACTGAAGCTTTCTTT
TRBV27,TRBJ2-5,.,TRBD2,CASSSRYPGTRAETQYF,TGTGCCAGCAGTTCCCGGTATCCGGGGACTAGGGCAGAGACCCAGTACTTC
TRBV7-8,TRBJ1-2,.,.,CASSLEGQGSYGYTF,TGTGCCAGCAGCTTAGAGGGTCAGGGTAGCTATGGCTACACCTTC
TRBV7-2,TRBJ2-5,.,.,CASSLIGSGPQETQYF,TGTGCCAGCAGCTTAATTGGGAGCGGGCCTCAAGAGACCCAGTACTTC
TRBV6-5,TRBJ2-7,.,TRBD2,CAVGWGGGYEQYF,TGTGCCGTAGGGTGGGGGGGAGGATACGAGCAGTACTTC
TRBV7-2,TRBJ2-7,few,TRBD1,CASSLPDRGFYEQYF,TGTGCCAGCAGCCTTCCGGACAGGGGGTTCTACGAGCAGTACTTC
TRBV18,TRBJ1-4,.,.,CASSPHKNEKLFF,TGTGCCAGCTCACCACACAAAAATGAAAAACTGTTTTTT
TRBV13,TRBJ2-7,.,TRBD2,CASSPRTSGRVSHEQYF,TGTGCCAGCAGCCCCCGGACTAGCGGGAGGGTATCCCACGAGCAGTACTTC
TRBV9,TRBJ1-5,.,.,CASSVGWDQPQHF,TGTGCCAGCAGCGTAGGGTGGGATCAGCCCCAGCATTTT